This is a list of T cell receptor beta chains from one sample in a study of blood T cell repertoires in COVID-19. The repertoire was sequenced with immunoSEQ multiplex PCR; TCRdb's copy has only in-frame clones and lacks some. Here the sample spans over 130,000 clones, over 60% being singletons. The sample comprised peripheral blood. These TCRs come from a woman in her forties or fifties with active or convalescent COVID-19. Each CDR3 is given with its conserved first and last residue. The order of the fields is J gene, V gene, clone size, D gene, CDR3 DNA, CDR3 protein. A D gene is named only where the DNA matches it firmly. Rows give clone size only sometimes, using once, few, many, or a class for an expanded clone.

J: TRBJ2-5
V: TRBV19
size: -
D: -
DNA: TGTGCCAGTAGTATAGTGGACAGTCGGCAAGAGACCCAGTACTTC
CDR3: CASSIVDSRQETQYF

J: TRBJ2-7
V: TRBV19
size: -
D: TRBD1
DNA: TGTGCCAGTAGTAGCCCGACAGGGGCTCCCTACGAGCAGTACTTC
CDR3: CASSSPTGAPYEQYF

J: TRBJ2-5
V: TRBV28
size: -
D: TRBD2
DNA: TGTGCCAGCGGCTCCCCGGGACTAGCAGAGACCCAGTACTTC
CDR3: CASGSPGLAETQYF

J: TRBJ1-4
V: TRBV28
size: -
D: -
DNA: TGTGCCAGCAGTTTTGCAGGGAACACTAATGAAAAACTGTTTTTT
CDR3: CASSFAGNTNEKLFF

J: TRBJ2-7
V: TRBV28
size: -
D: -
DNA: TGTGCCAGCACGGGGGTAGGGTCCACCTACGAGCAGTACTTC
CDR3: CASTGVGSTYEQYF

J: TRBJ1-6
V: TRBV3-1/TRBV3-2
size: -
D: -
DNA: TGTGCCAGCAGCCAAGTTGCAGGTCGAGATTCACCCCTCCACTTT
CDR3: CASSQVAGRDSPLHF

J: TRBJ1-5
V: TRBV7-2
size: -
D: TRBD1
DNA: TGTGCCAGCAGCTTAGAGGGACAGGCTTCCGGACAGCCCCAGCATTTT
CDR3: CASSLEGQASGQPQHF

J: TRBJ2-2
V: TRBV5-1
size: few
D: TRBD1
DNA: TGCGCCAGCAGCCAGGGACAGTACACCGGGGAGCTGTTTTTT
CDR3: CASSQGQYTGELFF

J: TRBJ2-2
V: TRBV12-3/TRBV12-4
size: -
D: -
DNA: TGTGCCAGCAGCCGAACAGGGGAGGAGGTCGAGTTTTTT
CDR3: CASSRTGEEVEFF

J: TRBJ1-1
V: TRBV28
size: few
D: -
DNA: TGTGCCAGCAGTATCTCCGGGACAACTAACACTGAAGCTTTCTTT
CDR3: CASSISGTTNTEAFF

J: TRBJ2-5
V: TRBV27
size: once
D: -
DNA: TGTGCCAGCAGTTCGACAACTGGGCAGGGGCGCCAAGAGACCCAGTACTTC
CDR3: CASSSTTGQGRQETQYF

J: TRBJ1-2
V: TRBV2
size: -
D: -
DNA: TGTGCCAGCAGTGAAGCGCCGGCGGGACCGATCTATGGCTACACCTTC
CDR3: CASSEAPAGPIYGYTF

J: TRBJ2-7
V: TRBV7-8
size: -
D: TRBD2
DNA: TGTGCCAGCAGCTTAGTTGGAGGCCTAGCGGCCTCCTACGAGCAGTACTTC
CDR3: CASSLVGGLAASYEQYF

J: TRBJ1-1
V: TRBV19
size: -
D: TRBD1
DNA: TGTGCCAGTAGTATACCCCTGACAGGGGCGAACACTGAAGCTTTCTTT
CDR3: CASSIPLTGANTEAFF

J: TRBJ2-3
V: TRBV7-2
size: -
D: TRBD2
DNA: TGTGCCAGCAGCCCCCGTCGGAGCGGGGGTACAGATACGCAGTATTTT
CDR3: CASSPRRSGGTDTQYF

J: TRBJ1-6
V: TRBV19
size: -
D: -
DNA: TGTGCCAGTAGTACCACCCTACAGGGAATAGAACATTCACCCCTCCACTTT
CDR3: CASSTTLQGIEHSPLHF

J: TRBJ2-4
V: TRBV19
size: -
D: TRBD2
DNA: TGTGCCAGTAGTACCGGACTAGCGGGGGGGATAGCCAAAAACATTCAGTACTTC
CDR3: CASSTGLAGGIAKNIQYF

J: TRBJ2-3
V: TRBV11-2
size: few
D: TRBD2
DNA: TGTGCCAGCAGCATCCGGGTTAGCGGGAGCACAGATACGCAGTATTTT
CDR3: CASSIRVSGSTDTQYF

J: TRBJ1-4
V: TRBV28
size: few
D: -
DNA: TGTGCCAGCGTCCAGGGTGGTGAAAAACTGTTTTTT
CDR3: CASVQGGEKLFF

J: TRBJ1-5
V: TRBV19
size: -
D: -
DNA: TGTGCCAGTAGTATAGGAGGCGCCATTGGCACGCGGCAGCCCCAGCATTTT
CDR3: CASSIGGAIGTRQPQHF

J: TRBJ2-5
V: TRBV28
size: once
D: -
DNA: TGTGCCAGCAGTTTACCCCTAGCGAACCAAGAGACCCAGTACTTC
CDR3: CASSLPLANQETQYF

J: TRBJ1-6
V: TRBV28
size: -
D: TRBD1
DNA: TGTGCCAGCACTTCAGGACAGGGGATAGGCTCACCCCTCCACTTT
CDR3: CASTSGQGIGSPLHF

J: TRBJ2-2
V: TRBV4-2
size: -
D: TRBD2
DNA: TGTGCCAGCAGCCAAGTAACCCGGGGGGGCCGCGGCGGGGAGCTGTTTTTT
CDR3: CASSQVTRGGRGGELFF

J: TRBJ2-1
V: TRBV28
size: -
D: -
DNA: TGTGCCAGCAACAAAGCGGGCTACAATGAGCAGTTCTTC
CDR3: CASNKAGYNEQFF

J: TRBJ2-7
V: TRBV5-6
size: once
D: -
DNA: TGTGCCAGCAGCTTTAGAGACGAGCAGTACTTC
CDR3: CASSFRDEQYF

J: TRBJ2-1
V: TRBV7-3
size: -
D: -
DNA: TGTGCCAGCAGCTTAACAGCAATCGCTTCGGATGAGCAGTTCTTC
CDR3: CASSLTAIASDEQFF

J: TRBJ1-2
V: TRBV11-2
size: once
D: TRBD1
DNA: TGTGCCAGCAGCTTAGCGGGGACAGTTAACTATGGCTACACCTTC
CDR3: CASSLAGTVNYGYTF

J: TRBJ1-5
V: TRBV6-2/TRBV6-3
size: -
D: TRBD1
DNA: TGTGCCAGCAGTGGACAGGGGCCGCTCAATCAGCCCCAGCATTTT
CDR3: CASSGQGPLNQPQHF

J: TRBJ2-7
V: TRBV7-2
size: -
D: TRBD1
DNA: TGTGCCAGCAGCTTAGGGGGGACAGGGGGCGCGAATGGGGAGCAGTACTTC
CDR3: CASSLGGTGGANGEQYF

J: TRBJ1-1
V: TRBV27
size: -
D: TRBD1
DNA: TGTGCCAGCAGTTTATTTCGGTATACGGACAGGGGTTACACTGAAGCTTTCTTT
CDR3: CASSLFRYTDRGYTEAFF

J: TRBJ1-5
V: TRBV5-1
size: -
D: TRBD1
DNA: TGCGCCAGCAGCTTGTCGGGACAAGGGGGCCCCCAGCATTTT
CDR3: CASSLSGQGGPQHF

J: TRBJ2-1
V: TRBV7-2
size: once
D: -
DNA: TGTGCCAGCAGCTTAGCCGGTAGCTACAATGAGCAGTTCTTC
CDR3: CASSLAGSYNEQFF

J: TRBJ2-7
V: TRBV18
size: -
D: -
DNA: TGTGCCAGCTCACCAGGGGCAGCCTACGAGCAGTACTTC
CDR3: CASSPGAAYEQYF

J: TRBJ1-2
V: TRBV28
size: -
D: TRBD1
DNA: TGTGCCAGCACCCTGACAGGGTTCTTTGGATATGGCTACACCTTC
CDR3: CASTLTGFFGYGYTF

J: TRBJ2-1
V: TRBV13
size: -
D: TRBD2
DNA: TGTGCCAGCAGCCAAAGGGGACTAGCGGGAGGGCGTAACTCCTACAATGAGCAGTTCTTC
CDR3: CASSQRGLAGGRNSYNEQFF

J: TRBJ2-3
V: TRBV5-5
size: -
D: -
DNA: TGTGCCAGCAGCCCACGACCGGACATCAGCACAGATACGCAGTATTTT
CDR3: CASSPRPDISTDTQYF

J: TRBJ1-2
V: TRBV19
size: once
D: TRBD1
DNA: TGTGCCAGTAGTATGGACCGGACAGGCCCTCTAACTAACTATGGCTACACCTTC
CDR3: CASSMDRTGPLTNYGYTF

J: TRBJ1-1
V: TRBV30
size: -
D: -
DNA: TGTGCCTGGAGCCCCGACTTAACTGAAGCTTTCTTT
CDR3: CAWSPDLTEAFF

J: TRBJ1-6
V: TRBV18
size: few
D: -
DNA: TGTGCCAGCTCACCACCGGGGAGGGCCGCCACCCTCCACTTT
CDR3: CASSPPGRAATLHF

J: TRBJ2-3
V: TRBV5-1
size: -
D: -
DNA: TGCGCCAGCAGCTGGGGGGTAGATACGCAGTATTTT
CDR3: CASSWGVDTQYF

J: TRBJ1-5
V: TRBV4-2
size: -
D: -
DNA: TGTGCCAGCAGCCCGGAGAGGGAGGGCCGAGCCCAGCATTTT
CDR3: CASSPEREGRAQHF

J: TRBJ2-5
V: TRBV30
size: once
D: -
DNA: TGTGCCTGGAGCCGGTACCAAGAGACCCAGTACTTC
CDR3: CAWSRYQETQYF

J: TRBJ1-6
V: TRBV6-6
size: few
D: TRBD1
DNA: TGTGCCAGCAGTTACCGAGGACAGGGGGATTCACCCCTCCACTTT
CDR3: CASSYRGQGDSPLHF

J: TRBJ2-1
V: TRBV9
size: few
D: -
DNA: TGTGCCAGCAGCGTAGCGGAGAGCTCCTACAATGAGCAGTTCTTC
CDR3: CASSVAESSYNEQFF

J: TRBJ1-4
V: TRBV2
size: few
D: -
DNA: TGTGCCAGCAGCCTTAATGAAAAACTGTTTTTT
CDR3: CASSLNEKLFF

J: TRBJ2-1
V: TRBV5-4
size: -
D: TRBD2
DNA: TGTGCCAGCAGCTCTCCATCTAGCGGGAGGGCCAACGAGCAGTTCTTC
CDR3: CASSSPSSGRANEQFF

J: TRBJ2-3
V: TRBV29-1
size: few
D: TRBD1
DNA: TGCAGCGTTGGTTATTCCGACAGGGCGGGCACAGATACGCAGTATTTT
CDR3: CSVGYSDRAGTDTQYF

J: TRBJ2-5
V: TRBV28
size: -
D: TRBD2
DNA: TGTGCCAGCAGCCCCGATGGGGCGGGAGTAGGGACCCAGTACTTC
CDR3: CASSPDGAGVGTQYF

J: TRBJ2-3
V: TRBV19
size: -
D: -
DNA: TGTGCCAGTAGTATGGGGCCGCAGAAGTATAGCCCTACGCAGTATTTT
CDR3: CASSMGPQKYSPTQYF

J: TRBJ2-5
V: TRBV11-3
size: -
D: -
DNA: TGTGCCAGCAGCTTAGGAGGGTACGGAGAGACCCAGTACTTC
CDR3: CASSLGGYGETQYF

J: TRBJ2-2
V: TRBV5-1
size: -
D: -
DNA: TGCGCCAGCAGCTTGGACGGGGGAATGGACACCGGGGAGCTGTTTTTT
CDR3: CASSLDGGMDTGELFF